Below, 5 T cell receptor beta chains from the same sample are listed, as sequenced in a study of OX40 agonist ivuxolimab in advanced cancers. Profiled with immunoSEQ multiplex PCR; TCRdb holds only in-frame clones, not every one. The sample has about 13,000 clones; approximately 78% are singletons. The sample consisted of CD4+ or CD8+ T cells sorted from blood, taken in a trial of the OX40 agonist ivuxolimab. These receptors originate from an adult with an advanced solid tumor such as melanoma, head and neck, liver or kidney cancer.

The chain uses TRBV10-3 and TRBJ2-1; D remains unclear. There are 13 residues in the CDR3. With 6 bases removed from V and 9 bases from J, the gap between germline ends came to 15 bases. Germline CDR1 reads ENHRY; CDR2 reads SYGVKD. CDR3 amino acids: CAISVVELREQFF. CDR3 nucleotides: TGTGCCATCAGCGTTGTTGAGTTGCGTGAGCAGTTCTTC.

The chain carries TRBV27 and TRBJ2-3, with 7 bases lining up with TRBD2. CDR3 length equals 15 residues. Germline values: CDR1 MNHEY, CDR2 SMNVEV (reference sequence). After removal of 3 bases from V and 4 bases from J, the junction contained 7 bases not matched to a gene. The CDR3 region has the DNA TGTGCCAGCAGTTTTGTGCGGGAGAAAGCAGATACGCAGTATTTT. This gives the protein CASSFVREKADTQYF.

The chain is built from TRBV5-6 and TRBJ2-7; weak D call: TRBD2 (5 bases). V was clipped by 2 bases and J by 5 bases, with 8 bases between them. CDR1 and CDR2 from the germline V gene are SGHDT and YYEEEE. The CDR3 contains 12 residues. The CDR3 region is CASSFGVDEQYF. CDR3 nucleotide sequence: TGTGCCAGCAGCTTCGGGGTGGACGAGCAGTACTTC.

In DNA, the CDR3 is TGCGCCAGCAGCCCCCGACTAGCGGGGGCCACAGATACGCAGTATTTT. Protein product: CASSPRLAGATDTQYF. This sequence joins TRBV4-1 and TRBJ2-3; 12 bases are a match to TRBD2. The length of the CDR3 is 16 residues. V lost 4 bases to trimming and J lost 2 bases; unmatched junction nucleotides: 4. Germline-derived CDR1 and CDR2 are MGHRA and YSYEKL.

The chain has TRBV6-4 and TRBJ2-3; TRBD2 might be the D (7 bases). The V end lost 2 bases, the J end lost 2 bases, and 8 bases lay between the germline ends. The V gene's germline CDR1 is MRHNA and CDR2 SNTAGT. The CDR3 is made up of 14 amino acids. CDR3 loop: CASSDGGATDTQYF. The DNA for the CDR3 is TGTGCCAGCAGTGACGGGGGGGCCACAGATACGCAGTATTTT.